The entry below describes one T cell receptor beta chain. Its antigen is undetermined. Sequencing was performed with immunoSEQ multiplex PCR; in TCRdb, only in-frame clones are kept and a portion is missing. This repertoire shows 53,000 or so clones, roughly 79% found once; its top ten account for roughly 2.5%. The source of the sample is a study of OX40 agonist ivuxolimab in advanced cancers. Across the study: The mean age was roughly 60 years, ranging from 23 to 79, with under 90% of participants male. Study findings and constraints: Clonal expansion was seen in CD4+ and CD8+ blood T cells by week 6 at 0.1 to 3.0 mg/kg.

CDR1 SGHRS and CDR2 YFSETQ come from the germline V gene. V was cut by 4 bases and J by 3 bases, with 10 bases left in between. CDR3 size: 14 residues. The genes are TRBV5-1 and TRBJ1-4; the D gene is possibly TRBD1 (6 bases). Here the sequenced sample was CD4+ or CD8+ T cells sorted from blood, taken in a trial of the OX40 agonist ivuxolimab. The sequence was collected from an adult with an advanced solid tumor such as melanoma, head and neck, liver or kidney cancer. DNA for the CDR3: TGCGCCAGCAGCCCGGACAGCCCTAATGAAAAACTGTTTTTT. It is translated as CASSPDSPNEKLFF.